This T cell receptor beta chain is from a study of shared clonotypes between healthy human individuals. Study information: Researchers drew samples from a couple of women and three men aged 18 to 49.

Both subsets, CD45RA+ naive and CD45RA-negative memory, were split from the CD4+ cells. Per the original methods: Junction-only sequences produced by ImmunoSEQ had no quality scores, so filtering differed. Only in-frame clones appear in the TCRdb table, and some are missing; sequencing was by immunoSEQ multiplex PCR. D and trimming were read from the DNA, whereas the V and J calls and clone size are those reported in that table. The table lists roughly 300,000 clones, roughly 70% of them singletons, with under 11% in the top ten. The V gene's germline CDR1 is SGDLS and CDR2 YYNGEE. V lost 0 bases and J 4 bases, leaving 16 bases between the germline ends. The CDR3 runs 16 residues.

What was sequenced was memory CD4+ T cells sorted from blood. The sample's subset: CD45RA-negative fraction. The source of this sequence is a man in his thirties or forties in good health. The chain uses TRBV9 and TRBJ2-5, with D possibly matching TRBD2 (8 bases). The CDR3 DNA sequence: TGTGCCAGCAGCGTAGGGCCGGGAGGGGGCGGAGAGACCCAGTACTTC. Translating gives CASSVGPGGGGETQYF.